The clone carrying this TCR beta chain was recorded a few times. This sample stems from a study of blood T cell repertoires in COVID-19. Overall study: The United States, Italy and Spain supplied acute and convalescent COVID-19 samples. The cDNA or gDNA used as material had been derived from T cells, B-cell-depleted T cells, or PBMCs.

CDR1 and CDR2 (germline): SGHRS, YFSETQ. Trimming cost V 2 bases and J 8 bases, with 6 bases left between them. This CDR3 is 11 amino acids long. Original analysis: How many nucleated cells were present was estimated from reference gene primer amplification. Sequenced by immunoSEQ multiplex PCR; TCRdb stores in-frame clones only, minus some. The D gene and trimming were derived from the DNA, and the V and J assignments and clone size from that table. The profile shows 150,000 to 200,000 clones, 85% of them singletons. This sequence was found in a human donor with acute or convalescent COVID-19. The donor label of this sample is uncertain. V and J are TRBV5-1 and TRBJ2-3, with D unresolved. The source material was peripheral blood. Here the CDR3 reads CASSLGVTQYF. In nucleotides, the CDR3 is TGCGCCAGCAGCTTAGGAGTTACGCAGTATTTT.